One and the same sample provided the 26 T cell receptor beta chains below, sequenced in a study of blood T cell repertoires in COVID-19. Clones were sequenced by immunoSEQ multiplex PCR, and TCRdb holds only the in-frame ones, with some missing. This table has about 140,000 clones, roughly 90% appearing once. Specimen: peripheral blood. All receptors come from a man aged 50 to 60 with active or convalescent COVID-19.

This clone was recorded once. Written as DNA, the CDR3 is TGTGCCAGCAGCTTCTCGCCTGCGGGAGGCCAGTTCTTC. This translates into CASSFSPAGGQFF. The chain links TRBV11-3 to TRBJ2-1, with 8 bases fitting TRBD2. The germline V gene encodes CDR1 SGHNT and CDR2 YENEEA. The V gene end was trimmed by 3 bases and the J gene end by 13 bases; junction bases not matched to a gene: 8. This CDR3 comprises 13 residues.

This sequence joins TRBV24-1 and TRBJ2-5; D ambiguous. This CDR3 region has 12 residues. V dropped 3 bases and J dropped 4 bases, with 5 bases sitting between them. Germline V gives CDR1 KGHDR, CDR2 SFDVKD. This CDR3 reads CATSDHGETQYF. The CDR3 DNA follows: TGTGCCACCAGTGATCACGGAGAGACCCAGTACTTC.

The rearrangement joins TRBV11-2 to TRBJ2-1; possibly TRBD2 for D (5 bases). The CDR3 has 15 residues. Between the trimmed V and J ends, which lost 1 base and 4 bases, there was a span of 11 bases. CDR1 is SGHAT, CDR2 FQNNGV, per germline. CDR3 protein: CASSLVDLAYNEQFF. The CDR3 bases are TGTGCCAGCAGCTTAGTTGATCTAGCATACAATGAGCAGTTCTTC.

The chain combines TRBV5-5 with TRBJ2-7; TRBD1 agrees at 11 bases. This CDR3 contains 16 residues. The junction had 5 bases not matched to a gene; V was cut back by 0 bases and J by 3 bases. Per germline, CDR1 SGHKS and CDR2 YYEKEE (reference sequence). The CDR3 nucleotides read TGTGCCAGCAGCTTGGACCCGGGACAGGGGGTCTACGAGCAGTACTTC. This codes for CASSLDPGQGVYEQYF. The whole variable domain, filled in from reference TRBV5-5 and TRBJ2-7, reads DAGVTQSPTHLIKTRGQQVTLRCSPISGHKSVSWYQQVLGQGPQFIFQYYEKEERGRGNFPDRFSARQFPNYSSELNVNALLLGDSALYLCASSLDPGQGVYEQYFGPGTRLTVT.

The DNA for the CDR3 is TGTGCCAGCAGGGGGACTAGCGGGAGGGCCACGGGGGAGCTGTTTTTT. Translating it yields CASRGTSGRATGELFF. This chain uses TRBV2 with TRBJ2-2; 16 nucleotides line up with TRBD2. Unmatched junction bases numbered 6, after V lost 6 bases and J lost 8 bases. Germline loops: CDR1 SNHLY, CDR2 FYNNEI. The CDR3 has 16 amino acids.

This clone was recorded once. The V and J genes are TRBV6-1 and TRBJ2-7; the match to TRBD1 covers 9 bases. Germline V gene lookup returns CDR1 MNHNS and CDR2 SASEGT. The length of the CDR3 is 15 residues. J was trimmed by 4 bases and V by 2 bases; bases with no gene match: 6. The CDR3: CASSETGGQGYEQYF. DNA for the CDR3: TGTGCCAGCAGTGAAACGGGGGGACAGGGATACGAGCAGTACTTC.

The J gene is TRBJ2-7, the V gene TRBV28; D is possibly TRBD1 (5 bases). CDR1 and CDR2 (germline): MDHEN, SYDVKM. Trimming removed 4 bases from V and 0 bases from J, with 16 bases in between. The CDR3 runs 16 residues. The CDR3 DNA is TGTGCCAGCAGTTCATCTCAGGGATTCCTCTCCTACGAGCAGTACTTC. Residues: CASSSSQGFLSYEQYF.

This chain joins TRBV7-9 and TRBJ2-7, with a tentative D call TRBD2 (6 bases). From germline, CDR1 is SEHNR and CDR2 FQNEAQ (reference sequence). This CDR3 comprises 14 residues. V was shortened by 5 bases and J by 2 bases, with 13 bases between the two germline ends. The CDR3 reads CASSQPGGPYEQYF. In nucleotides, the CDR3 is TGTGCCAGCAGCCAACCCGGGGGACCCTACGAGCAGTACTTC. The variable domain in full, with the rest retrieved from reference TRBV7-9 and TRBJ2-7, is DTGVSQNPRHKITKRGQNVTFRCDPISEHNRLYWYRQTLGQGPEFLTYFQNEAQLEKSRLLSDRFSAERPKGSFSTLEIQRTEQGDSAMYLCASSQPGGPYEQYFGPGTRLTVT.

V usage is TRBV2 and J usage is TRBJ1-2, with D possibly matching TRBD1 (5 bases). The CDR3 is 14 amino acids. V dropped 5 bases and J dropped 6 bases, with 16 bases sitting between them. CDR1 and CDR2 (germline): SNHLY, FYNNEI. The CDR3 DNA reads as TGTGCCAGCAGTTTGAGGACACTTACGGATGGCTACACCTTC. Residues: CASSLRTLTDGYTF.

This chain uses TRBV6-6 with TRBJ1-1; 9 nucleotides line up with TRBD1. CDR3 size: 17 residues. The trim removed 5 bases at V and 6 bases at J, leaving 16 bases unmatched. Germline CDR1 MNHNY, CDR2 SVGAGI (reference sequence). CDR3 amino acids: CASSRGTGNAQEAEAFF. CDR3 nucleotide sequence: TGTGCCAGCAGTCGCGGGACAGGGAATGCTCAAGAGGCTGAAGCTTTCTTT.

V usage is TRBV6-1 and J usage is TRBJ2-7; 8 bases fit TRBD2. This CDR3 spans 14 amino acids. The germline gives CDR1 MNHNS, CDR2 SASEGT. Trimming cost V 2 bases and J 6 bases; bases outside gene matches: 6. The CDR3 DNA reads as TGTGCCAGCAGTGAACGGGGGGGACCATCCGAGCAGTACTTC. Translation gives CASSERGGPSEQYF.

This chain uses TRBV7-9 with TRBJ2-2; D unresolved. V was trimmed by 5 bases and J by 5 bases, leaving 3 bases between them. CDR3 length equals 11 residues. Germline assignment: CDR1 SEHNR and CDR2 FQNEAQ (reference sequence). The CDR3 is CASSVTGELFF. The CDR3 DNA is TGTGCCAGCAGCGTAACCGGGGAGCTGTTTTTT.

The V call is TRBV11-2, the J call TRBJ2-3; 8 bases match TRBD1. CDR1 is SGHAT, CDR2 FQNNGV, per germline. Germline trimming cut 1 base from V and 4 bases from J; bases unmatched to any gene: 4. The CDR3 consists of 15 residues. CDR3 DNA sequence: TGTGCCAGCAGCTTAGTACAGGGGGTTGCAGATACGCAGTATTTT. Its translation: CASSLVQGVADTQYF. Full variable domain (rest looked up from reference TRBV11-2 and TRBJ2-3): EAGVAQSPRYKIIEKRQSVAFWCNPISGHATLYWYQQILGQGPKLLIQFQNNGVVDDSQLPKDRFSAERLKGVDSTLKIQPAKLEDSAVYLCASSLVQGVADTQYFGPGTRLTVL.

This clone came up once. The chain joins TRBV18 to TRBJ1-5; possible D gene TRBD1, 5 bases. The CDR3 extends over 14 amino acids. The germline CDR1 and CDR2 sequences are KGHSH and LQKENI. The V gene lost 2 bases and the J gene lost 5 bases, with 10 bases spanning the gap. CDR3 in amino acids: CASSPGGADQPQHF. The DNA for the CDR3 is TGTGCCAGCTCACCAGGAGGGGCGGATCAGCCCCAGCATTTT.

The CDR3 is CASSPDRVSSTYEQYF. The CDR3 region has the DNA TGCGCCAGCAGCCCTGACAGGGTTTCTTCGACCTACGAGCAGTACTTC. The rearrangement joins TRBV5-1 to TRBJ2-7; 7 nucleotides line up with TRBD1. Germline CDR1 SGHRS, CDR2 YFSETQ. CDR3 size: 16 residues. The trim removed 4 bases at V and 2 bases at J, leaving 12 bases unmatched.

This rearrangement joins TRBV27 to TRBJ2-3; tentative D call: TRBD2 (6 bases). Germline V gene sequence: CDR1 MNHEY, CDR2 SMNVEV (reference sequence). V was shortened by 6 bases and J by 3 bases, with 13 bases between the two germline ends. This CDR3 spans 14 amino acids. The CDR3 sequence is CASSSGGETDTQYF. CDR3 sequence (DNA): TGTGCCAGCAGCAGCGGAGGGGAGACAGATACGCAGTATTTT.

The chain employs TRBV18 and TRBJ1-1; tentative D call: TRBD1 (6 bases). In germline, CDR1 is KGHSH, CDR2 LQKENI. The V end lost 2 bases, the J end lost 5 bases, and 15 bases lay between the germline ends. The CDR3 totals 15 residues. CDR3 loop: CASSPTGYQGTEAFF. CDR3 DNA sequence: TGTGCCAGCTCACCAACGGGTTACCAGGGGACTGAAGCTTTCTTT.

The chain carries TRBV4-1 and TRBJ2-7; TRBD2 matches 8 bases. This CDR3 contains 15 residues. From germline, CDR1 is MGHRA and CDR2 YSYEKL. The ends lost 1 base at V and 2 bases at J; junction bases unmatched: 4. The CDR3, as DNA: TGCGCCAGCAGCCAAGCTAGCGGGCTTCCCTACGAGCAGTACTTC. Amino acids: CASSQASGLPYEQYF.

This rearrangement joins TRBV6-2 or TRBV6-3 to TRBJ2-2; 8 positions match TRBD1. J was trimmed by 7 bases and V by 6 bases; bases with no gene match: 10. The CDR3 contains 15 residues. CDR1 is MNHEY, CDR2 SVGEGT, per germline. The CDR3 DNA reads TGTGCCAGCAGCCCCGGCAGGGGGCGGAACGGGGAGCTGTTTTTT. As protein: CASSPGRGRNGELFF.

The V gene is TRBV28, the J gene TRBJ1-1, with 10 bases aligning to TRBD1. The germline V gene encodes CDR1 MDHEN and CDR2 SYDVKM. The V segment lost 4 bases and the J segment 5 bases; nucleotides outside the gene matches: 7. CDR3 size: 15 residues. The CDR3 reads CASSSPGQGGTEAFF. CDR3 in DNA: TGTGCCAGCAGTTCCCCCGGACAGGGGGGGACTGAAGCTTTCTTT. Looking up the rest from reference TRBV28 and TRBJ1-1 gives the full variable domain: DVKVTQSSRYLVKRTGEKVFLECVQDMDHENMFWYRQDPGLGLRLIYFSYDVKMKEKGDIPEGYSVSREKKERFSLILESASTNQTSMYLCASSSPGQGGTEAFFGQGTRLTVV.

The genes are TRBV28 and TRBJ2-7; possible D gene TRBD1, 6 bases. The CDR3 has 14 residues. The V gene lost 9 bases and the J gene lost 0 bases, with 15 bases spanning the gap. Germline V gene data show CDR1 as MDHEN and CDR2 as SYDVKM. In DNA form, the CDR3 reads TGTGCCAGTATTTCCGGGACACTCTCCTACGAGCAGTACTTC. Amino acid sequence: CASISGTLSYEQYF.

The V call is TRBV19, the J call TRBJ2-1, with 9 positions matching TRBD2. The CDR3 is 14 residues long. Germline V gene sequence: CDR1 LNHDA, CDR2 SQIVND (reference sequence). V shed 3 bases and J 14 bases; nucleotides not matched to a gene: 11. The CDR3 spells CASSIGGSGSSKFF. The DNA of the CDR3 is TGTGCCAGTAGTATCGGTGGTAGCGGGAGTAGCAAGTTCTTC.

The V gene is TRBV19, the J gene TRBJ2-1; 7 positions agree with TRBD1. This CDR3 spans 16 amino acids. Germline CDR1 and CDR2: LNHDA and SQIVND (reference sequence). V lost 6 bases, J lost 1 base, and 9 bases stayed unmatched. CDR3 protein: CASRTDTGVSYNEQFF. CDR3 sequence (DNA): TGTGCCAGTAGGACTGATACAGGGGTATCCTACAATGAGCAGTTCTTC. Using reference TRBV19 and TRBJ2-1 for the parts outside the CDR3, the full variable domain is DGGITQSPKYLFRKEGQNVTLSCEQNLNHDAMYWYRQDPGQGLRLIYYSQIVNDFQKGDIAEGYSVSREKKESFPLTVTSAQKNPTAFYLCASRTDTGVSYNEQFFGPGTRLTVL.

CDR3 nucleotides: TGTGCCAGCAGCTTAAGGGACCCGCCCAGGGGATTTAGCACAGATACGCAGTATTTT. It translates to CASSLRDPPRGFSTDTQYF. The rearrangement uses TRBV7-3 and TRBJ2-3, with a tentative D call TRBD1 (6 bases). Germline V CDR1 and CDR2: SGHTA, FQGTGA. This CDR3 spans 19 amino acids. V dropped 1 base and J dropped 0 bases, with 20 bases sitting between them.

The chain couples TRBV5-1 to TRBJ1-4, with 9 nucleotides matching TRBD1. After removal of 2 bases from V and 4 bases from J, the junction contained 6 bases not matched to a gene. Germline V lookup: CDR1 SGHRS, CDR2 YFSETQ. The CDR3 loop spans 16 amino acids. The CDR3 reads CASSLGTGSFNEKLFF. The CDR3 DNA sequence: TGCGCCAGCAGCTTAGGGACAGGGAGTTTTAATGAAAAACTGTTTTTT.

The CDR3 here is CASSTRGEAFF. For the CDR3, the DNA is TGTGCCAGCAGCACCAGGGGAGAAGCTTTCTTT. The genes are TRBV5-6 and TRBJ1-1, with D possibly being TRBD1 (6 bases). Germline loops: CDR1 SGHDT, CDR2 YYEEEE. CDR3 length: 11 residues. Trimming took 4 bases from V and 8 from J, leaving 9 bases between them.